The 7 T cell receptor beta chains below were found in one sample sequenced in a study of blood T cell repertoires in COVID-19. The method was immunoSEQ multiplex PCR; TCRdb's version includes in-frame clones alone and lacks a portion of them. The profile shows a few hundred thousand clones, roughly 87% of them singletons. Sequencing input: PBMCs or T cells enriched from blood (not recorded which). The receptors come from a woman between 25 and 40 years old who had recovered from COVID-19.

J is TRBJ1-2 and V is TRBV28, with D unclear. The CDR3 is 12 residues long. From germline, CDR1 is MDHEN and CDR2 SYDVKM. V gave up 8 bases and J gave up 5 bases, with 12 bases separating them. CDR3 loop: CASGPQWYGYTF. The CDR3 region has the DNA TGTGCCAGCGGGCCCCAATGGTATGGCTACACCTTC.

The gene calls are TRBV5-1 and TRBJ1-5, with 10 bases lining up with TRBD1. The junction had 6 bases not matched to a gene; V was cut back by 4 bases and J by 5 bases. The CDR3 loop spans 15 amino acids. In germline, CDR1 is SGHRS, CDR2 YFSETQ. The CDR3: CASSLGQGVDQPQHF. In DNA, the CDR3 is TGCGCCAGCAGCCTCGGACAGGGGGTAGATCAGCCCCAGCATTTT.

The rearrangement joins TRBV3-1 (or the pseudogene TRBV3-2) to TRBJ1-1; D might be TRBD1 (6 bases). V was cut by 1 base and J by 1 base, with 16 bases left in between. This CDR3 is 17 amino acids long. The germline V gene encodes CDR1 LGHDT and CDR2 YNNKEL (reference sequence). The CDR3: CASSQVAHRVTNTEAFF. For the CDR3, the DNA is TGTGCCAGCAGCCAAGTAGCCCACAGGGTTACGAACACTGAAGCTTTCTTT.

CDR3 sequence: CASSGSGTNTDTQYF. In nucleotides, the CDR3 is TGTGCCAGCAGCGGATCCGGGACTAACACAGATACGCAGTATTTT. The gene calls are TRBV9 and TRBJ2-3, with TRBD2 identical over 7 bases. CDR3 length: 15 amino acids. The V segment lost 3 bases and the J segment 2 bases; nucleotides outside the gene matches: 6. Germline V gene data show CDR1 as SGDLS and CDR2 as YYNGEE. Full variable domain (outside the CDR3, taken from reference TRBV9 and TRBJ2-3): DSGVTQTPKHLITATGQRVTLRCSPRSGDLSVYWYQQSLDQGLQFLIQYYNGEERAKGNILERFSAQQFPDLHSELNLSSLELGDSALYFCASSGSGTNTDTQYFGPGTRLTVL.

This chain joins TRBV24-1 and TRBJ2-3, with TRBD1 matching 7 bases. Germline trimming cut 7 bases from V and 1 base from J; bases unmatched to any gene: 7. There are 15 residues in the CDR3. CDR1 and CDR2 (germline): KGHDR, SFDVKD. CDR3 amino acids: CATSQTGSGTDTQYF. The DNA for the CDR3 is TGTGCCACCAGCCAGACAGGGAGCGGCACAGATACGCAGTATTTT.

This chain connects TRBV7-2 to TRBJ2-7; 8 positions match TRBD1. The length of the CDR3 is 15 residues. Germline trimming cut 6 bases from V and 9 bases from J; bases unmatched to any gene: 16. Germline V gives CDR1 SGHTA, CDR2 FQGNSA. The CDR3, as DNA: TGTGCCAGCAGTCGTCCATCCGGGACAGGAGGGTCGCAGTACTTC. Encoded protein: CASSRPSGTGGSQYF.

The rearrangement joins TRBV25-1 to TRBJ2-2; D is perhaps TRBD1 (6 bases). V was cut by 3 bases and J by 4 bases, with 12 bases left in between. Germline CDR1 reads MGHDK; CDR2 reads SYGVNS. The CDR3 extends over 15 amino acids. CDR3 bases: TGTGCCAGCAGTGATATGCTACAGGGCACCGGGGAGCTGTTTTTT. Residues: CASSDMLQGTGELFF. The variable domain in full, with the rest retrieved from reference TRBV25-1 and TRBJ2-2, is EADIYQTPRYLVIGTGKKITLECSQTMGHDKMYWYQQDPGMELHLIHYSYGVNSTEKGDLSSESTVSRIRTEHFPLTLESARPSHTSQYLCASSDMLQGTGELFFGEGSRLTVL.